The 8 T cell receptor beta chains presented below share a single source sample, sequenced in a study of blood T cell repertoires in COVID-19. Method: immunoSEQ multiplex PCR; TCRdb's copy keeps in-frame clones and lacks some. This table has 100,000 or so clones, around 90% appearing once. The specimen was peripheral blood. The receptors here all came from a man in his fifties or sixties with active or convalescent COVID-19.

The chain couples TRBV19 to TRBJ1-1, with D unclear. Germline V gene data show CDR1 as LNHDA and CDR2 as SQIVND (reference sequence). This CDR3 comprises 14 residues. V dropped 7 bases and J dropped 7 bases, with 19 bases sitting between them. CDR3 region: CASNFAGSLLEAFF. Here the CDR3 DNA reads TGTGCCAGTAACTTTGCCGGGTCCCTTCTTGAAGCTTTCTTT.

CDR3 DNA sequence: TGTGCCAGCAGCAAAGTGGAGGGACAGGGTCTATATGAGCAGTACTTC. This translates into CASSKVEGQGLYEQYF. The chain employs TRBV21-1 and TRBJ2-7; TRBD1, as called in the table, went unchecked against the DNA. TRBV21-1 corresponds to a pseudogene. This CDR3 is built from 16 residues.

The V and J genes are TRBV6-5 and TRBJ2-1, with a possible D match to TRBD2 (5 bases). This CDR3 contains 14 residues. V lost 6 bases to trimming and J lost 5 bases, with 14 bases between them. The germline V gene has CDR1 MNHEY and CDR2 SVGAGI. The DNA for the CDR3 is TGTGCCAGCAGCCGCCCACTAGGCGACAATGAGCAGTTCTTC. It is translated as CASSRPLGDNEQFF.

This clone was recorded a few times. The CDR3 spells CAIGTGNSPLHF. CDR3 coding DNA: TGTGCCATTGGGACAGGGAATTCACCCCTCCACTTT. V usage is TRBV10-3 and J usage is TRBJ1-6; 9 bases are a match to TRBD1. V shed 9 bases and J 7 bases; nucleotides not matched to a gene: 1. The germline V gene has CDR1 ENHRY and CDR2 SYGVKD. The CDR3 length is 12 residues.

In this sample, this clone turned up once. The V call is TRBV28, the J call TRBJ1-2; possible D gene TRBD1, 6 bases. Germline V gene lookup returns CDR1 MDHEN and CDR2 SYDVKM. Trimming removed 6 bases at V and 2 bases at J, with 10 bases between. The CDR3 has 13 residues. In nucleotides, the CDR3 is TGTGCCAGCAGATACCAGGGGAACTATGGCTACACCTTC. Its protein product is CASRYQGNYGYTF.

This clone turned up a few times. The V and J genes are TRBV6-1 and TRBJ2-1; TRBD2 might be the D (6 bases). Trimming cost V 1 base and J 1 base, with 11 bases left between them. CDR1 is MNHNS, CDR2 SASEGT, per germline. The CDR3 runs 16 residues. CDR3 in DNA: TGTGCCAGCAGTGAAGGGGCAGGGAGGTCCTACAATGAGCAGTTCTTC. Its translation: CASSEGAGRSYNEQFF.

This clone showed up just once. The chain links TRBV28 to TRBJ2-5, with 10 bases lining up with TRBD1. CDR1 and CDR2 (germline): MDHEN, SYDVKM. V lost 2 bases and J lost 5; bases outside the gene matches: 8. CDR3 length: 16 residues. CDR3 DNA: TGTGCCAGCAGTTTACCCGGACAGGGGGGGAGGGAGACCCAGTACTTC. This sequence encodes CASSLPGQGGRETQYF. The entire variable domain, with the rest obtained from reference TRBV28 and TRBJ2-5, is as follows: DVKVTQSSRYLVKRTGEKVFLECVQDMDHENMFWYRQDPGLGLRLIYFSYDVKMKEKGDIPEGYSVSREKKERFSLILESASTNQTSMYLCASSLPGQGGRETQYFGPGTRLLVL.

J is TRBJ2-3 and V is TRBV24-1, with D uncertain. The ends were cut back, 4 bases at V and 4 bases at J, with 14 bases in the middle. The CDR3 loop spans 15 amino acids. Germline V gene lookup returns CDR1 KGHDR and CDR2 SFDVKD. CDR3 sequence (DNA): TGTGCCACCAGTGACGACGAGCGTGTACCAGATACGCAGTATTTT. As protein: CATSDDERVPDTQYF.